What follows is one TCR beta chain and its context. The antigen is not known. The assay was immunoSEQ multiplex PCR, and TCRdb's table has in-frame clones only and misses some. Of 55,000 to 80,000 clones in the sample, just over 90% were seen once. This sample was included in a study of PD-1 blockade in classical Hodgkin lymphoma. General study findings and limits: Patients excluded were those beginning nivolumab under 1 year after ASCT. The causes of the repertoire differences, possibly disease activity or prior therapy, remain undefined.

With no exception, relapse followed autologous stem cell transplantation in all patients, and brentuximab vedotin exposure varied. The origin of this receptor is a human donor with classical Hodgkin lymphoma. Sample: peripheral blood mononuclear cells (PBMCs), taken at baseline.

This CDR3 reads CASGSLAGETGYTQYF. DNA of the CDR3: TGTGCTAGTGGTTCGTTAGCGGGGGAAACCGGGTATACGCAGTATTTT. The gene calls are TRBV12-5 and TRBJ2-3; TRBD2 matches at 9 bases. This CDR3 region has 16 residues. In germline, CDR1 is LGHNT, CDR2 FRNRAP. Losses at the gene ends were 4 bases for V and 7 bases for J; bases not matched to a gene: 12.